One sample yielded the 26 T cell receptor beta chains listed below, sequenced in a study of T cells expressing NK-cell markers. TCRdb reprocessed the 5' RACE reads and reports one entry per CDR3 protein, with no DNA. This sample's table has some 410,000 distinct CDR3 sequences. The sequencing sample was made of blood T cells: a sorted CD56 or NKG2C T cell subset, CD4+ or CD8+ T cells, or bulk PBMC T cells (not recorded which). These receptors originate from a woman between 18 and 70 years old in good health.

This chain uses TRBV5-1 with TRBJ2-7; TCRdb indicates TRBD1, and absent DNA this call remains unverified. The CDR3 consists of 14 residues. Germline CDR1 reads SGHRS; CDR2 reads YFSETQ. CDR3 protein: CASSTRQGGYEQYF.

The rearrangement links TRBV6-2 or TRBV6-3 to TRBJ1-1; the D gene TCRdb calls, TRBD1, cannot be checked with no DNA. The CDR3 contains 17 residues. Germline CDR1 MNHEY, CDR2 SVGEGT. The CDR3 is CASSYSPARGFRTEAFF.

The chain carries TRBV4-3 and TRBJ1-4; TCRdb's assignment of TRBD1 cannot be checked, as there is no DNA. The CDR3 extends over 18 amino acids. Looked up from germline, CDR1 is LGHNA and CDR2 is YSLEER. The CDR3 loop is CASSRGGPLIIQNEKLFF.

The chain combines TRBV7-6 with TRBJ2-7; TCRdb selects TRBD2, and the lack of DNA leaves this call unchecked. Germline V gene lookup returns CDR1 SGHVS and CDR2 FNYEAQ. This CDR3 region has 16 residues. CDR3 protein: CASSRTGASGSWEQYF.

The chain uses TRBV5-4 and TRBJ2-1; TCRdb's D call of TRBD2 is untestable without DNA. Germline loops: CDR1 SGHNT, CDR2 YYREEE (reference sequence). The CDR3 loop spans 13 amino acids. The CDR3 here is CASSPVGSNEQFF.

V and J are TRBV19 and TRBJ1-4; TCRdb reports TRBD1, a call that lacks DNA to check it against. The CDR3 has 12 amino acids. The V gene's germline CDR1 is LNHDA and CDR2 SQIVND (reference sequence). The CDR3 sequence is CASSRGGEKLFF.

V and J are TRBV29-1 and TRBJ2-1; TCRdb gives TRBD2 as the D gene, but with no DNA this cannot be confirmed. This CDR3 contains 12 residues. Per germline, CDR1 SQVTM and CDR2 ANQGSEA. This chain's CDR3 is CSVDEVGGEQFF.

The genes are TRBV9 and TRBJ2-1. Germline assignment: CDR1 SGDLS and CDR2 YYNGEE. The CDR3 is 14 amino acids. The CDR3 is CASSAQDWNNEQFF.

J is TRBJ2-1 and V is TRBV7-2. CDR1 SGHTA and CDR2 FQGNSA come from the germline V gene. The CDR3 spans 14 residues. The CDR3 loop is CASSLKEYYNEQFF.

This chain links TRBV7-9 with TRBJ2-1; TCRdb lists TRBD2, though no DNA is available to test this call. In germline, CDR1 is SEHNR, CDR2 FQNEAQ (reference sequence). The CDR3 is 15 residues long. The CDR3 protein is CASSAIAGAYNEQFF.

V and J are TRBV12-3 or TRBV12-4 and TRBJ2-7; TCRdb picks TRBD2, but there is no DNA to check that call. CDR3 length: 15 residues. This CDR3 is CASKPGMGGRYEQYF.

The chain is built from TRBV24-1 and TRBJ1-5. Germline V lookup: CDR1 KGHDR, CDR2 SFDVKD. The CDR3 runs to 16 residues. The CDR3 sequence is CATSDSRAGNNQPQHF.

V and J are TRBV7-2 and TRBJ2-5; the D call of TRBD1 rests on TCRdb alone, since no DNA is present to check it. Per the germline V gene, CDR1 is SGHTA and CDR2 is FQGNSA. The CDR3 covers 14 residues. CDR3 loop: CASSQGTLRQTQYF.

The chain has TRBV9 and TRBJ2-2. The CDR3 has 13 amino acids. Germline V CDR1 and CDR2: SGDLS, YYNGEE. The CDR3: CASSVSFLGELFF.

The chain uses TRBV12-3 or TRBV12-4 and TRBJ2-7; TCRdb gives TRBD2 as the D gene, but with no DNA this cannot be confirmed. The length of the CDR3 is 11 residues. CDR3 protein: CASGPGGEQYF.

The chain carries TRBV24-1 and TRBJ2-5; TCRdb selects TRBD2, and the lack of DNA leaves this call unchecked. The CDR3 loop spans 12 amino acids. The V gene's germline CDR1 is KGHDR and CDR2 SFDVKD. CDR3 amino acids: CATREGEETQYF.

The V and J genes are TRBV11-2 and TRBJ2-3; the TRBD2 assignment by TCRdb is unverifiable without DNA. This CDR3 is 17 amino acids long. Germline CDR1 reads SGHAT; CDR2 reads FQNNGV. The CDR3 loop reads CASSLGTLVWKTDTQYF. The whole variable domain, remainder taken from reference TRBV11-2 and TRBJ2-3, is EAGVAQSPRYKIIEKRQSVAFWCNPISGHATLYWYQQILGQGPKLLIQFQNNGVVDDSQLPKDRFSAERLKGVDSTLKIQPAKLEDSAVYLCASSLGTLVWKTDTQYFGPGTRLTVL.

The chain recombines TRBV25-1 with TRBJ2-2; as DNA is missing, the TRBD1 call by TCRdb cannot be tested. CDR1 MGHDK and CDR2 SYGVNS come from the germline V gene. The CDR3 sequence is 19 residues long. The CDR3 is CASSDTGGASNANTGELFF.

The CDR3: CASSSGTPPRYTF. The rearrangement uses TRBV12-3 or TRBV12-4 and TRBJ1-2; without DNA, the TCRdb call of TRBD1 cannot be checked. This CDR3 is 13 amino acids long.

This rearrangement joins TRBV12-3 or TRBV12-4 to TRBJ2-3; as DNA is missing, the TRBD1 call by TCRdb cannot be tested. The CDR3 contains 17 residues. The CDR3 loop reads CASSPTGKRSLGDTQYF.

J is TRBJ2-1 and V is TRBV12-3 or TRBV12-4; TCRdb returns TRBD1, unconfirmable since there is no DNA. CDR3 length: 14 residues. The CDR3 spells CASSRVSGSNEQFF.

The chain uses TRBV12-3 or TRBV12-4 and TRBJ1-4; as DNA is missing, the TRBD1 call by TCRdb cannot be tested. There are 16 residues in the CDR3. CDR3 sequence: CASSLEEQGSREKLFF.

V gene TRBV5-6 combines with J gene TRBJ1-5; TCRdb selects TRBD1, and the lack of DNA leaves this call unchecked. The CDR3 sequence is 14 residues long. CDR1 and CDR2 from the germline V gene are SGHDT and YYEEEE. CDR3 in amino acids: CASSRQEFNQPQHF.

This chain joins TRBV10-3 and TRBJ2-2. CDR3 length: 12 amino acids. Looked up from germline, CDR1 is ENHRY and CDR2 is SYGVKD. CDR3 region: CAISQDTGELFF.

This chain connects TRBV7-9 to TRBJ2-1; TCRdb gives TRBD2 as the D gene, but with no DNA this cannot be confirmed. Per the germline V gene, CDR1 is SEHNR and CDR2 is FQNEAQ (reference sequence). CDR3 length: 14 amino acids. CDR3 sequence reads: CASSLAILGNEQFF.

V usage is TRBV29-1 and J usage is TRBJ1-1; no DNA is available, so the TRBD1 call from TCRdb remains unchecked. This CDR3 region has 13 residues. CDR1 is SQVTM, CDR2 ANQGSEA, per germline. This chain's CDR3 is CSAGLGQGTEAFF.